This TCR beta chain was retrieved from a study of cytomegalovirus exposure and HLA in healthy donors. The PCR had 60 Vbeta and 13 Jbeta primers. Authors' processing steps: Later analysis identified tens of millions of unique TCR beta chains, about 12 million shared. Measured with immunoSEQ multiplex PCR; TCRdb has only the in-frame clones, and not every one. V, J and clone size are those of that table, while D and trimming were read from the DNA. The sample consists of about 160,000 clones, roughly four fifths of them appearing once. Study-wide results and limits: There were reportedly fewer N-insertions in an Asian-associated ancestry cluster than the roughly 700-donor mean, in a later analysis. Later analysis placed DRB1 highest and HLA-C lowest in TCR association rates, which differed by HLA locus. Prior analysis indicated that the majority of TCR beta V segments exhibited productivity approximately 87% or approximately 30% of the time.

This clone was seen only a few times. Its antigen is as yet unknown. This CDR3 spans 15 amino acids. Trimming removed 3 bases from V and 10 bases from J; junction bases left unmatched: 9. CDR1 MNHEY and CDR2 SVGAGI come from the germline V gene. This receptor was taken from a female donor in good health and CMV-seronegative. The sequencing input was PBMCs. This sequence joins TRBV6-5 and TRBJ1-6; 7 bases map to TRBD1. Written as DNA, the CDR3 is TGTGCCAGCAGTTATTACGAGGGGGCCAGATCACCCCTCCACTTT. It is translated as CASSYYEGARSPLHF.